This T cell receptor beta chain was documented in a study of Ad26.COV2.S vaccination and SARS-CoV-2 variants. Turning to the study itself: Each vaccinee took Ad26.COV2.S intramuscularly, once or twice 56 days apart.

Repertoires were generated with immunoSEQ multiplex PCR, while TCRdb's copy carries only in-frame clones and drops some. The table has about 380,000 clones, around 82% seen once. Per germline, CDR1 MGHRA and CDR2 YSYEKL. The CDR3 loop spans 13 amino acids. Trimming cost V 6 bases and J 5 bases, with 13 bases left between them. Treatment described: approximately 18 received Ad26.COV2.S at low or high dose, single or two shots; about 5 received placebo; per-sample allocation not given. Day 63 following the first vaccine or placebo injection was when the samples were taken. Boston provided a donor who was an adult aged 18-55 years.

The source was peripheral blood, collected in a trial of Ad26.COV2.S vaccine versus placebo. The chain links TRBV4-1 to TRBJ2-5, with D unresolved. The TCR sequence derives from a person between 18 and 59 years old who received the Ad26.COV2.S COVID-19 vaccine or a placebo. CDR3 region: CASRGYLSETQYF. The CDR3 nucleotides read TGCGCCAGCAGGGGGTATTTATCGGAGACCCAGTACTTC.